Listed below are T cell receptor beta chains from one sample, sequenced in a study of PD-L1 blockade in urothelial cancer. Clones were read by immunoSEQ multiplex PCR, and TCRdb kept only the in-frame ones, dropping some. In the table there are tens of thousands of clones, about 79% of which are singletons. Sequenced here: PBMCs, sampled around atezolizumab (anti-PD-L1) treatment. These receptors were taken from a man aged 55 to 70 with urothelial cancer. CDR3s include the opening cysteine and the closing phenylalanine or tryptophan. The D gene is left open where the match is weak. Clone size is stated in some rows and not others, as once, few, many or a class when expanded.

v_call	clone_size	j_call	cdr3_length	d_call	cdr3_nt	cdr3_aa
TRBV30	once	TRBJ2-2	14	TRBD2	TGTGCCTGGGGACGGGGGGTAGGGACCGGGGAGCTGTTTTTT	CAWGRGVGTGELFF
TRBV28	-	TRBJ1-1	13	-	TGTGCCAGCAGGGGACACCACAACACTGAAGCTTTCTTT	CASRGHHNTEAFF
TRBV7-2	-	TRBJ1-1	14	-	TGTGCCAGCAGCTCAGGGTCCGTGAACACTGAAGCTTTCTTT	CASSSGSVNTEAFF
TRBV20-1	-	TRBJ2-3	11	-	TGCAGTGCTACGGGGACAGATACGCAGTATTTT	CSATGTDTQYF
TRBV5-8	-	TRBJ1-2	12	TRBD1	TGTGCCAGCAGCTTGACGACAGGGTCCTACACCTTC	CASSLTTGSYTF
TRBV28	-	TRBJ1-1	14	TRBD1	TGTGCCAGCAGTCCTACAGGGGGGAACACTGAAGCTTTCTTT	CASSPTGGNTEAFF
TRBV4-1	-	TRBJ2-4	16	-	TGCGCCAGCAGCCAAGATCCCTTTTGGGGAGGAAACATTCAGTACTTC	CASSQDPFWGGNIQYF
TRBV15	-	TRBJ2-7	17	-	TGTGCCACCAGCAGAGATCTGATGCAGGGGAGCTCCTACGAGCAGTACTTC	CATSRDLMQGSSYEQYF
TRBV18	-	TRBJ1-3	16	TRBD1	TGTGCCAGCTCATCGGGACAGGACACCTCTGGAAACACCATATATTTT	CASSSGQDTSGNTIYF
TRBV7-2	-	TRBJ2-3	16	TRBD2	TGTGCCAGCAGCTTAGTTAGCGGGGGTGGGGCAGATACGCAGTATTTT	CASSLVSGGGADTQYF
TRBV28	-	TRBJ1-5	15	TRBD1	TGTGCCAGCAGAAGACAGGGGTTAGTAAATCAGCCCCAGCATTTT	CASRRQGLVNQPQHF
TRBV19	-	TRBJ2-3	15	TRBD2	TGTGCCAGTAGGCTAGCGGGGGAAGACACAGATACGCAGTATTTT	CASRLAGEDTDTQYF
TRBV7-2	-	TRBJ1-2	12	TRBD1	TGTGCCAGCAGCCCTGGACAGGGAGGCTACACCTTC	CASSPGQGGYTF
TRBV10-3	-	TRBJ1-2	14	TRBD1	TGTGCCATCAAGGGGACAGGTCAACTTTATGGCTACACCTTC	CAIKGTGQLYGYTF
TRBV2	few	TRBJ2-7	12	-	TGTGCCAGCGGAGCACAGGGAAGGGAGCAGTACTTC	CASGAQGREQYF
TRBV7-9	-	TRBJ1-4	14	TRBD1	TGTGCCAGCAGCACGACAGGGGGGGAGGAAAAACTGTTTTTT	CASSTTGGEEKLFF
TRBV28	-	TRBJ2-1	15	TRBD1	TGTGCCAGCACCCTAGAGGGGGCCTCCTACAATGAGCAGTTCTTC	CASTLEGASYNEQFF
TRBV10-3	-	TRBJ1-5	14	-	TGTGCCATCAGTGAGTCCTCCAGAAACGATCCCCAGCATTTT	CAISESSRNDPQHF
TRBV10-3	-	TRBJ1-1	13	TRBD1	TGTGCCATCAGTGTACAGGGGGCAAAGGGAGCTTTCTTT	CAISVQGAKGAFF
TRBV6-4	-	TRBJ1-1	8	-	TGTGCCCGCGGTGAAGCTTTCTTT	CARGEAFF
TRBV18	-	TRBJ2-7	15	TRBD1	TGTGCCAGCTCAGGGGACAGCCAGCCCTCCTACGAGCAGTACTTC	CASSGDSQPSYEQYF
TRBV19	-	TRBJ2-2	18	TRBD2	TGTGCCAGTAGTCACGGGGTTGCGGGGGGGCGACCCGGCGGGGAGCTGTTTTTT	CASSHGVAGGRPGGELFF
TRBV4-2	-	TRBJ2-2	16	-	TGTGCCAGCAGCCAAGGTACAGGAAAGAACACCGGGGAGCTGTTTTTT	CASSQGTGKNTGELFF
TRBV2	-	TRBJ1-2	16	TRBD1	TGTGCCAGCAGTACCGGGACAGGCCCTGTCCCCTATGGCTACACCTTC	CASSTGTGPVPYGYTF
TRBV12-2	-	TRBJ1-1	13	-	TGTGCAAGTCAACAGGGGGTGAACACTGAAGCTTTCTTT	CASQQGVNTEAFF
TRBV28	once	TRBJ1-5	14	TRBD1	TGTGCCAGCAGGTCGACAGGGGGCAATCAGCCCCAGCATTTT	CASRSTGGNQPQHF
TRBV11-2	-	TRBJ2-2	13	-	TGTGCCAGCTGCGCCGTGAACACCGGGGAGCTGTTTTTT	CASCAVNTGELFF
TRBV19	-	TRBJ2-7	14	TRBD2	TGTGCCAGTAGTACTAGCGGGGGGGCCTACGAGCAGTACTTC	CASSTSGGAYEQYF
TRBV7-2	-	TRBJ2-3	16	TRBD2	TGTGCCAGCAGCTCAAGCGGGGGGGCAAGGAGGGGTACGCAGTATTTT	CASSSSGGARRGTQYF
TRBV5-1	-	TRBJ2-3	15	TRBD2	TGCGCCAGCAGCGGCGGGACTAGCGGTCTTCCTACGCAGTATTTT	CASSGGTSGLPTQYF
TRBV5-4	-	TRBJ1-3	16	TRBD1	TGTGCCAGCAGCTTGGGGGGACAGATCTCTGGAAACACCATATATTTT	CASSLGGQISGNTIYF
TRBV19	-	TRBJ2-6	17	TRBD2	TGTGCCAGTAAACCGGGGGGAGCCCGCTCTGGGGCCAACGTCCTGACTTTC	CASKPGGARSGANVLTF
TRBV29-1	-	TRBJ2-5	14	TRBD2	TGCAGCGTAGCACCTCCGGGACTAGCTTTCGACCAGTACTTC	CSVAPPGLAFDQYF
TRBV11-3	-	TRBJ2-1	14	-	TGTGCCAGCAGCTTAAGTCAGGGGAGTCAGGAGCAGTTCTTC	CASSLSQGSQEQFF
TRBV19	-	TRBJ2-5	17	TRBD2	TGTGCCAGTAGTGGGACTAGCGGGGGGCCCTATCAAGAGACCCAGTACTTC	CASSGTSGGPYQETQYF
TRBV2	-	TRBJ2-1	14	-	TGTGCCAGCAGTGAAGGATCAGGGGAGGGTGAGCAGTTCTTC	CASSEGSGEGEQFF
TRBV20-1	-	TRBJ2-1	11	-	TGCAGTCCGACATCCTACAATGAGCAGTTCTTC	CSPTSYNEQFF
TRBV19	-	TRBJ1-6	15	-	TGTGCCAGTTGCCAGGACGGGGCGGGAAATTCACCCCTCCACTTT	CASCQDGAGNSPLHF
TRBV11-2	-	TRBJ2-1	15	TRBD1	TGTGCCAGCAGCTTAGGATTGGGACAGGGAAGTGAGCAGTTCTTC	CASSLGLGQGSEQFF
TRBV6-5	-	TRBJ1-1	16	TRBD1	TGTGCCAGCAGTTACGGAGGGGGCGTAGTCCCCTCTGAAGCTTTCTTT	CASSYGGGVVPSEAFF
TRBV19	-	TRBJ2-2	16	-	TGTGCCAGTAGTGCCCAGGGGGGTAGGGGCACCGGGGAGCTGTTTTTT	CASSAQGGRGTGELFF
TRBV6-6	-	TRBJ2-7	14	-	TGTGCCAGCAGTTACTCAGTGGACAGCTACGAGCAGTACTTC	CASSYSVDSYEQYF
TRBV7-6	once	TRBJ2-5	16	TRBD1	TGTGCCAGCAGCGCTACTCTCAGGGGGCGCCGGGAGACCCAGTACTTC	CASSATLRGRRETQYF
TRBV19	few	TRBJ2-1	17	TRBD1	TGTGCCAGTGCGATAGGACAGGGGGCTCCCCAATCCGATGAGCAGTTCTTC	CASAIGQGAPQSDEQFF
TRBV28	-	TRBJ2-6	13	-	TGTGCCAGCAGGATCCAGGGGGCCAACGTCCTGACTTTC	CASRIQGANVLTF
TRBV7-8	-	TRBJ2-5	15	TRBD1	TGTGCCAGCAGCGCCGACGTTACAGGGGTGGAGACCCAGTACTTC	CASSADVTGVETQYF
TRBV30	-	TRBJ2-7	14	-	TGTGCCTGGAGTGGTGGGGCACCCTCCTACGAGCAGTACTTC	CAWSGGAPSYEQYF
TRBV5-6	once	TRBJ2-5	14	-	TGTGCCAGCAGCTTGGGGGGGCAGATAGAGACCCAGTACTTC	CASSLGGQIETQYF